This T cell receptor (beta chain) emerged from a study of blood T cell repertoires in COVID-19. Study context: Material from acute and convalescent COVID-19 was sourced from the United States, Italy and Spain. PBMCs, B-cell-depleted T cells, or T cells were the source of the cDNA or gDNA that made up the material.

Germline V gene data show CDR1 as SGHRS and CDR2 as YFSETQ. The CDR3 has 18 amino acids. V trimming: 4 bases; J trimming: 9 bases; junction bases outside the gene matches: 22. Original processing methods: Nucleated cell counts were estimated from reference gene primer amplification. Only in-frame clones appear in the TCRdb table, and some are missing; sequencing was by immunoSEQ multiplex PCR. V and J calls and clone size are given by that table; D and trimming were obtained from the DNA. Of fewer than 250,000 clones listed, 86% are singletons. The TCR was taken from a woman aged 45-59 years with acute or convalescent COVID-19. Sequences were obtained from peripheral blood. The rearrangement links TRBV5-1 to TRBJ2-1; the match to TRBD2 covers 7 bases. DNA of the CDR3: TGCGCCAGCAGCCCGCGACCAGGTGGGGCGGGAGAAGTGGGTGAGCAGTTCTTC. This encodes CASSPRPGGAGEVGEQFF. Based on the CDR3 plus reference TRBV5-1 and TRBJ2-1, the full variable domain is KAGVTQTPRYLIKTRGQQVTLSCSPISGHRSVSWYQQTPGQGLQFLFEYFSETQRNKGNFPGRFSGRQFSNSRSEMNVSTLELGDSALYLCASSPRPGGAGEVGEQFFGPGTRLTVL.